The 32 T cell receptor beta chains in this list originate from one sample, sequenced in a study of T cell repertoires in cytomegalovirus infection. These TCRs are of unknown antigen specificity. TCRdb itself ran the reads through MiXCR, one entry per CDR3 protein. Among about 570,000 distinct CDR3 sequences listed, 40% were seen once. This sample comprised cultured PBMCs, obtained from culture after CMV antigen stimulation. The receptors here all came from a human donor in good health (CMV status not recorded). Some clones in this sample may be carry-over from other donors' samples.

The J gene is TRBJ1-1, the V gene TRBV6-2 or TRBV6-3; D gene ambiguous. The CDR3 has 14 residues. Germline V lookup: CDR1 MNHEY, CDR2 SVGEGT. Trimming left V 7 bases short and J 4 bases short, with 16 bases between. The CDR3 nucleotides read TGTGCCAGCACCCGTACCGGGGAAGCCACTGAAGCTTTCTTT. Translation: CASTRTGEATEAFF.

The CDR3: CASSPRDRMVRRAYGYTF. The CDR3 bases are TGTGCCAGCAGCCCCAGGGACAGAATGGTCCGTAGGGCCTATGGCTACACCTTC. This chain uses TRBV7-9 with TRBJ1-2; 7 bases are a match to TRBD1. Germline V gene sequence: CDR1 SEHNR, CDR2 FQNEAQ (reference sequence). With 5 bases clipped from V and 4 bases from J, the junction kept 19 bases outside the gene matches. CDR3 length equals 18 residues. Using reference TRBV7-9 and TRBJ1-2 for the parts outside the CDR3, the full variable domain is DTGVSQNPRHKITKRGQNVTFRCDPISEHNRLYWYRQTLGQGPEFLTYFQNEAQLEKSRLLSDRFSAERPKGSFSTLEIQRTEQGDSAMYLCASSPRDRMVRRAYGYTFGSGTRLTVV.

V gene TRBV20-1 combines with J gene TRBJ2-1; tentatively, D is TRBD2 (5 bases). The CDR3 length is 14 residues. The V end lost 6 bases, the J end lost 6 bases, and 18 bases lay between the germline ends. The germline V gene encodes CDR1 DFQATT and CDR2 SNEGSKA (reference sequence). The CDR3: CSAWKGGLANEQFF. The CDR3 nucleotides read TGCAGTGCCTGGAAAGGCGGGTTGGCCAATGAGCAGTTCTTC.

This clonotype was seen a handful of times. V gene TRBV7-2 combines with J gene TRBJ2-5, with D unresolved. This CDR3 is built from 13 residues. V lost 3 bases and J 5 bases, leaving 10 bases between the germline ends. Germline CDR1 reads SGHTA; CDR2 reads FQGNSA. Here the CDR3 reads CASSFASWETQYF. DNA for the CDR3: TGTGCCAGCAGCTTCGCCAGCTGGGAGACCCAGTACTTC. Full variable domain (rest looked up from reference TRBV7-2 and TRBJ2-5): GAGVSQSPSNKVTEKGKDVELRCDPISGHTALYWYRQSLGQGLEFLIYFQGNSAPDKSGLPSDRFSAERTGGSVSTLTIQRTQQEDSAVYLCASSFASWETQYFGPGTRLLVL.

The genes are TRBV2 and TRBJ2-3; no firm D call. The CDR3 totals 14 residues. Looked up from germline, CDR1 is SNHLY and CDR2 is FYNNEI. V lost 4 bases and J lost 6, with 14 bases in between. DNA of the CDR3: TGTGCCAGCAGTGGTGTTGGGTTGGGCGATACGCAGTATTTT. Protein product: CASSGVGLGDTQYF.

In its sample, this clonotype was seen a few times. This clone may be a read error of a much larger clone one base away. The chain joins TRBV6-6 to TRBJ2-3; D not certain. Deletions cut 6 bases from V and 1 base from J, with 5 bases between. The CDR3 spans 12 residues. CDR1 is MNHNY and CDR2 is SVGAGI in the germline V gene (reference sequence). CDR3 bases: TGTGCCAGCAGGCCCGGCACAGATACGCAGTATTTT. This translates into CASRPGTDTQYF.

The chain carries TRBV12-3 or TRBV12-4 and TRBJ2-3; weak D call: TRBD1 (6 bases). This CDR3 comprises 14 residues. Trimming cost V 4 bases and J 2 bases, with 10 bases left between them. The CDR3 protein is CASSSRGITDTQYF. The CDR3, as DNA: TGTGCCAGCAGTTCCAGGGGAATCACAGATACGCAGTATTTT.

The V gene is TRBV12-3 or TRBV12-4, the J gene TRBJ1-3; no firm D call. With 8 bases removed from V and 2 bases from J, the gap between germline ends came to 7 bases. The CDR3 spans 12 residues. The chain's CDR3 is CASYNTGNTIYF. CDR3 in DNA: TGTGCCAGCTATAATACTGGAAACACCATATATTTT.

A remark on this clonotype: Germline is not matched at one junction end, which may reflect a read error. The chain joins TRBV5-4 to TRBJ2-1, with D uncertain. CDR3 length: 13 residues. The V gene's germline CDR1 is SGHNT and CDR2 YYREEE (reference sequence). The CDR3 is CASSLDLYDEQFF. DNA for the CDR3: TGTGCCAGCAGCTTGGACCTCTACGATGAGCAGTTCTTC.

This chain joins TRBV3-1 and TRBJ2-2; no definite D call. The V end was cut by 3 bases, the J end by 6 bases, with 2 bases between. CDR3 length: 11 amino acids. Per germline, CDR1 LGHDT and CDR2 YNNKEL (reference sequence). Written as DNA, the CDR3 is TGTGCCAGCAGCCAGTCCGGGGAGCTGTTTTTT. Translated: CASSQSGELFF.

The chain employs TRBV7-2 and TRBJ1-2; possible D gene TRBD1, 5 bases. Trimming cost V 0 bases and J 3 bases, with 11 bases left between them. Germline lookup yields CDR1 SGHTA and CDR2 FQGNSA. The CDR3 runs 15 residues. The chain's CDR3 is CASSLAGTFHYGYTF. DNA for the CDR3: TGTGCCAGCAGCTTAGCAGGGACCTTTCACTATGGCTACACCTTC.

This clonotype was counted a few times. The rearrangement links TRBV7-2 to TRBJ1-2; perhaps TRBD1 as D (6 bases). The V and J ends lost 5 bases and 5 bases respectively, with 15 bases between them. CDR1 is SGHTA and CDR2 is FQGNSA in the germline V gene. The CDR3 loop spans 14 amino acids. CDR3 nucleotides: TGTGCCAGCAGCCACCGGACAGCCTCTTATGGCTACACCTTC. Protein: CASSHRTASYGYTF.

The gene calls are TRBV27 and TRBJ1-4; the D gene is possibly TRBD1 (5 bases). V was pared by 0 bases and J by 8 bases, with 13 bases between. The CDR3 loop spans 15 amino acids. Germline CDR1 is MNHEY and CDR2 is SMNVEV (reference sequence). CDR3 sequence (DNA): TGTGCCAGCAGTTTATCTTGGACGGGACGCGAAAAACTGTTTTTT. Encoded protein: CASSLSWTGREKLFF.

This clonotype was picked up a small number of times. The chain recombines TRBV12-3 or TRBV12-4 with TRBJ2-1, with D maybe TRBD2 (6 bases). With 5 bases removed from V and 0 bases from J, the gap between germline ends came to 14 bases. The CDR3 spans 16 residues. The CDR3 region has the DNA TGTGCCAGCAGTACCACTCGGGGGACCTCCTACAATGAGCAGTTCTTC. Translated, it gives CASSTTRGTSYNEQFF.

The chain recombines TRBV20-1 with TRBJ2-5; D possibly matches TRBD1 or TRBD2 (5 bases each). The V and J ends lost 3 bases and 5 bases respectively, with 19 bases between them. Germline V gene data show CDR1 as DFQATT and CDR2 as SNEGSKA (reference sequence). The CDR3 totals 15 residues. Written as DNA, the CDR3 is TGCAGTGCTAGCAGAACTTTTAATGAGGGGGAGACCCAGTACTTC. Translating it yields CSASRTFNEGETQYF.

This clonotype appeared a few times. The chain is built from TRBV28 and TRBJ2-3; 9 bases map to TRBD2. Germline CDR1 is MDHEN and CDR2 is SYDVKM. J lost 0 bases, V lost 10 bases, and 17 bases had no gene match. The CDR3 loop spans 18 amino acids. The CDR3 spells CATLWVAGAPPSTDTQYF. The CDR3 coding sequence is TGTGCCACCCTATGGGTAGCGGGGGCGCCTCCTAGCACAGATACGCAGTATTTT.

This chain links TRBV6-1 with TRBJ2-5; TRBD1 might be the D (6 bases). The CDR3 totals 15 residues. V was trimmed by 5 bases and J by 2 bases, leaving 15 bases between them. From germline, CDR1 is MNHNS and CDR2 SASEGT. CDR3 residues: CASSSIQGPQETQYF. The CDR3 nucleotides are TGTGCCAGCAGTTCGATACAGGGCCCACAAGAGACCCAGTACTTC.

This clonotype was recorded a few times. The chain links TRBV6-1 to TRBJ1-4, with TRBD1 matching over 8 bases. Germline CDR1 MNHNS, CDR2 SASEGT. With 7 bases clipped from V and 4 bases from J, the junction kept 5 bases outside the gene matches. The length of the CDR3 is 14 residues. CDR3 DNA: TGTGCCAGCAACAACAGGGGGAATAATGAAAAACTGTTTTTT. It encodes CASNNRGNNEKLFF.

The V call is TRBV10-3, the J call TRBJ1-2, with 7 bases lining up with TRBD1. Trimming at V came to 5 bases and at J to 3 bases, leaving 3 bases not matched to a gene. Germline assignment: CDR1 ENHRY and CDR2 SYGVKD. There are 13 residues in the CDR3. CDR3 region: CAISRTGDYGYTF. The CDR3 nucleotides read TGTGCCATCAGTCGGACAGGTGACTATGGCTACACCTTC.

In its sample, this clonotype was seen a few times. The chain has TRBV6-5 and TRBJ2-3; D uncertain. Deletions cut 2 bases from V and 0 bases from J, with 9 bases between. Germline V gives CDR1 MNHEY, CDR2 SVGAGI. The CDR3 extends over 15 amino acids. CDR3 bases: TGTGCCAGCAGTTACGGTGGGTTCAGCACAGATACGCAGTATTTT. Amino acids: CASSYGGFSTDTQYF.

Here the CDR3 DNA reads TGTGCCAGCAGCCCAGCGGGCGCAGGGGACTATGGCTACACCTTC. This codes for CASSPAGAGDYGYTF. V is TRBV7-9 and J is TRBJ1-2, with a tentative D call TRBD1 (6 bases). This CDR3 is 15 amino acids long. V was shortened by 5 bases and J by 3 bases, with 16 bases between the two germline ends. The germline CDR1 and CDR2 sequences are SEHNR and FQNEAQ (reference sequence).

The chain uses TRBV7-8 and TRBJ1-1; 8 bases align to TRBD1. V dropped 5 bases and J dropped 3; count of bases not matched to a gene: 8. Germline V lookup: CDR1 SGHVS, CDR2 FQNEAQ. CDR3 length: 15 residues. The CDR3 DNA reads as TGTGCCAGCAGCCCACGGACAGGGAAGGACACTGAAGCTTTCTTT. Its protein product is CASSPRTGKDTEAFF.

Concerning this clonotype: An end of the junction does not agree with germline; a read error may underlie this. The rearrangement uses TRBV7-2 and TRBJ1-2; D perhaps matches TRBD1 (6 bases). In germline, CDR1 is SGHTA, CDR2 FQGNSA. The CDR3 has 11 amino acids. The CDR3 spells CDGTRIYGYTF. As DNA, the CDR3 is TGCGACGGGACACGGATCTATGGCTACACCTTC. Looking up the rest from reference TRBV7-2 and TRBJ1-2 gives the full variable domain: GAGVSQSPSNKVTEKGKDVELRCDPISGHTALYWYRQSLGQGLEFLIYFQGNSAPDKSGLPSDRFSAERTGGSVSTLTIQRTQQEDSAVYLCDGTRIYGYTFGSGTRLTVV.

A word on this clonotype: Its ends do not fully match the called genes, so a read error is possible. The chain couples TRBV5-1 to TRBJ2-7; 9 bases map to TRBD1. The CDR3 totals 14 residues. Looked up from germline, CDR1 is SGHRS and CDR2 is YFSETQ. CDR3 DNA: TGTGCCAGCAGCTCCGGGACAGGGCCCTACGAGCAGTACTTC. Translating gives CASSSGTGPYEQYF.

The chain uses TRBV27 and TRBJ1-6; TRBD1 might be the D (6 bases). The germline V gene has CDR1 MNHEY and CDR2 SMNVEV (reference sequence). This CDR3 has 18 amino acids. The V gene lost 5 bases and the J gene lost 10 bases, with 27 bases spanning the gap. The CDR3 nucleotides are TGTGCCAGCAGTCGGGTAGGGGGGGGGGCCAGGGGAGGATCACCCCTCCACTTT. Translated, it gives CASSRVGGGARGGSPLHF.

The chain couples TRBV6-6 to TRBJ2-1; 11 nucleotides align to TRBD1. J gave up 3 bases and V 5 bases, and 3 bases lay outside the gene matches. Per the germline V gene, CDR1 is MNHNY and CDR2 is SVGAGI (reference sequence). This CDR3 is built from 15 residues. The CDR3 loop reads CASSPGQGDYNEQFF. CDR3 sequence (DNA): TGTGCCAGCAGTCCGGGACAGGGGGACTACAATGAGCAGTTCTTC.

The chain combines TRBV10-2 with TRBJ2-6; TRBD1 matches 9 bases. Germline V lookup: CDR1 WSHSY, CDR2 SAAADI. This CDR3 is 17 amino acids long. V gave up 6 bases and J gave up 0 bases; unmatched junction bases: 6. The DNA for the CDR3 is TGCGCCAGCAGCCGGGACAGGGCAAGCTCTGGGGCCAACGTCCTGACTTTC. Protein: CASSRDRASSGANVLTF.

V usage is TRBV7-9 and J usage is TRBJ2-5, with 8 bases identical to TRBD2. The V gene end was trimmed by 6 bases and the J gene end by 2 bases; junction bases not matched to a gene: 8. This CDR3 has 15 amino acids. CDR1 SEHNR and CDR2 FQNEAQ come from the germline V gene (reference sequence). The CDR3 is CASRPGGGGQETQYF. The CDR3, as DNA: TGTGCCAGCAGGCCAGGCGGCGGGGGGCAAGAGACCCAGTACTTC.

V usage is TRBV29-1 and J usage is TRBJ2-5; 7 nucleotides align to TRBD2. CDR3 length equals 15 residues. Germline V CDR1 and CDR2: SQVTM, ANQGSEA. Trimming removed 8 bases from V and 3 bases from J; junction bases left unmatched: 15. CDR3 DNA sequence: TGCAGCATCCGGGGGAGGGCGTTTTTGGAAGAGACCCAGTACTTC. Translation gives CSIRGRAFLEETQYF.

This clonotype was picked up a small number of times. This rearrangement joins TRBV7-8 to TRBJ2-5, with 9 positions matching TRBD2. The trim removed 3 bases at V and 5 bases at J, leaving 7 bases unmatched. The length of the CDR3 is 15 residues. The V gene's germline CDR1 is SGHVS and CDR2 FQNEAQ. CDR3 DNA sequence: TGTGCCAGCAGCTTGAGCGGGGGGAGCGGCGAGACCCAGTACTTC. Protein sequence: CASSLSGGSGETQYF.

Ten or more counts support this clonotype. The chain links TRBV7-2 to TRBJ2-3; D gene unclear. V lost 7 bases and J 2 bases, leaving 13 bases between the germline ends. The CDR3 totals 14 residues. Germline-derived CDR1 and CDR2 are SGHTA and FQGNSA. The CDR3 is CASTPLFTTDTQYF. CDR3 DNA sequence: TGTGCCAGCACCCCCCTGTTCACCACAGATACGCAGTATTTT.

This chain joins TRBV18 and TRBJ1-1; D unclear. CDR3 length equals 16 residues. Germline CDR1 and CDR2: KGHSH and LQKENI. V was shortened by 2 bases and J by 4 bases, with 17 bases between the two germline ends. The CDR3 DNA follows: TGTGCCAGCTCACCAACAGCCTTGTCGGCGGGCACTGAAGCTTTCTTT. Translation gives CASSPTALSAGTEAFF.